The present T cell receptor (beta chain) was sequenced within a study of identical twins. Points from the study as a whole: The authors drew conclusions from cross-sectional statistical analysis rather than following the same donors. Clonotypes of the beta chain that were abundant in cord blood carried fewer insertions (memory repertoires showed none).

This clonotype was seen ten or more times. The antigen is undetermined. Germline CDR1 and CDR2: DFQATT and SNEGSKA (reference sequence). V lost 6 bases and J 7 bases, leaving 18 bases between the germline ends. CDR3 size: 14 residues. TCRdb re-derived calls from the 5' RACE reads in MiXCR, one entry per CDR3 protein. The sample records 350,000 to 450,000 distinct CDR3 sequences, roughly 18% being singletons. Sequencing was carried out using naive T cells sorted from blood. The rearrangement links TRBV20-1 to TRBJ2-2; D is perhaps TRBD1 or TRBD2 (5 bases each). The TCR comes from a man aged 50 to 59 in good health. CDR3 DNA: TGCAGTGCCAGCAAGGGACCCCAAGGCGGGGAGCTGTTTTTT. Its protein product is CSASKGPQGGELFF.